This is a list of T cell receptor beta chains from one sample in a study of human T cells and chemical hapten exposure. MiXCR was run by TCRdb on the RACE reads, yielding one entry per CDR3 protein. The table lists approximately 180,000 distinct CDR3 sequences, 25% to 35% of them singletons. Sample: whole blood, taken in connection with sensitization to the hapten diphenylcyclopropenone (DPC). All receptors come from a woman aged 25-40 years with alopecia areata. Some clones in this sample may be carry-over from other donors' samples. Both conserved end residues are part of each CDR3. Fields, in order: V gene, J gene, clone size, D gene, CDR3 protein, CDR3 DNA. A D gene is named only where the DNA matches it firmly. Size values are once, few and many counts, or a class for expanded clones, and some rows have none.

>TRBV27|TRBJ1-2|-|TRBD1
CASSKGTGVGYGYTF
TGTGCCAGCAGTAAGGGGACAGGGGTCGGCTATGGCTACACCTTC
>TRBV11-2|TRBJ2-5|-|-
CASSLVPGEETQYF
TGTGCCAGCAGCTTAGTCCCGGGAGAAGAGACCCAGTACTTC
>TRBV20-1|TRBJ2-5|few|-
CSARDLEDLTGTQYF
TGCAGTGCTAGAGATTTAGAGGATCTGACGGGGACCCAGTACTTC
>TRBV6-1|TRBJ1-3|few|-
CASGEDTIYF
TGTGCCAGCGGGGAAGACACCATATATTTT
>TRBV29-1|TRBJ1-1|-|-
CSVAQSVVAFF
TGCAGCGTTGCGCAGTCGGTAGTAGCTTTCTTT
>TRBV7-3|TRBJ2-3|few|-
CASSLTSGALGDTQYF
TGTGCCAGCAGCTTAACGTCAGGGGCTTTGGGAGATACGCAGTATTTT
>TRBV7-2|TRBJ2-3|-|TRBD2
CASSFSSGSPADTQYF
TGTGCCAGCAGCTTCTCTAGCGGGAGTCCCGCAGATACGCAGTATTTT
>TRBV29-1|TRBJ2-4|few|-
CSVAGARGKNIQYF
TGCAGCGTGGCGGGGGCGAGGGGCAAAAACATTCAGTACTTC
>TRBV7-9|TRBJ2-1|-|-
CASSQAFEQFF
TGTGCCAGCAGCCAAGCCTTTGAGCAGTTCTTC
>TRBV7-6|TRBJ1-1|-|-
CASSLDGSQGTEAFF
TGTGCCAGCAGCTTAGATGGCAGCCAGGGCACTGAAGCTTTCTTT
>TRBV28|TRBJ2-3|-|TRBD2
CASSFPPSGGSTDTQYF
TGTGCCAGCAGTTTCCCACCTAGCGGGGGATCCACAGATACGCAGTATTTT
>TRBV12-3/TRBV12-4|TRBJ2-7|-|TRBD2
CASSETGTSSYEQYF
TGTGCCAGCAGTGAAACCGGGACTAGCTCCTACGAGCAGTACTTC
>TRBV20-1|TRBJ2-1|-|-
CSARGGLGVAGRGQFF
TGCAGTGCTAGAGGGGGGTTGGGGGTCGCTGGTCGTGGGCAGTTCTTC
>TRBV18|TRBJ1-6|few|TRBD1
CASSPPTGVNSPLHF
TGTGCCAGCTCACCACCGACAGGGGTGAATTCACCCCTCCACTTT
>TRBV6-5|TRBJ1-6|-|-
CASSRPGSPLHF
TGTGCCAGCAGCCGACCTGGGTCACCCCTCCACTTT
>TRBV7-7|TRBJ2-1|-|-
CASSLGEAGYNEQFF
TGTGCTAGCAGCTTAGGTGAGGCTGGCTACAATGAGCAGTTCTTC
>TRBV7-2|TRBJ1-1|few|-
CASSSQNPRTEAFF
TGTGCCAGCAGCTCGCAGAACCCGAGGACTGAAGCTTTCTTT
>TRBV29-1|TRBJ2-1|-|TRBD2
CSLAQGTSGSNEQFF
TGCAGCCTCGCACAAGGGACTAGCGGGAGTAATGAGCAGTTCTTC